This T cell receptor (beta chain) was sequenced in a study of T cells in Graves' hyperthyroidism and ophthalmopathy. For this clonotype: Its antigen is unknown.

RNA transcripts provided the source from which TCR beta CDR3 regions were amplified. The TCR CDR3 was amplified in a first-round RT-PCR using the HTBI primer set. TCRdb used MiXCR to reprocess the multiplex PCR reads, holding one entry per CDR3 protein. The data show a few hundred thousand distinct CDR3 sequences, more than 15% seen once. Whole-study findings and limits: The model's output predicted ophthalmopathy at a median of 6.5 months prior to onset.

Germline V gives CDR1 SGHTA, CDR2 FQGNSA. The CDR3 has 13 residues. The trim removed 6 bases at V and 10 bases at J, leaving 7 bases unmatched. J is TRBJ2-1 and V is TRBV7-2; 9 nucleotides line up with TRBD2. The sequencing input was blood. This receptor was obtained from a woman in her 30s with Graves' hyperthyroidism. The CDR3 sequence: CASRSSGAREQFF. Here the CDR3 DNA reads TGTGCCAGCAGATCTAGCGGGGCAAGGGAGCAGTTCTTC.